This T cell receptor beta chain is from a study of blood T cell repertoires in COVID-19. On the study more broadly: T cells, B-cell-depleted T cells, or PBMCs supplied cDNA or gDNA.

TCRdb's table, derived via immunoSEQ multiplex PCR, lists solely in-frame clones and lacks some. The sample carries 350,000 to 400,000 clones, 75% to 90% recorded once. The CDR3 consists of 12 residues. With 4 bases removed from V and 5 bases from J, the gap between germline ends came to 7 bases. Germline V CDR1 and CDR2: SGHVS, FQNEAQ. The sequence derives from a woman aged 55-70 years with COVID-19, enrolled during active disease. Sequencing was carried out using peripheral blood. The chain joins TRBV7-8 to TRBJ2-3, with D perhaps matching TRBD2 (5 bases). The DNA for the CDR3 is TGTGCCAGCAGCTACCGGGGAGATACGCAGTATTTT. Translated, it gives CASSYRGDTQYF.